This entry lists 2 T cell receptor beta chains sequenced from one sample in a study of T cells in Graves' hyperthyroidism and ophthalmopathy. TCR beta CDR3 sequences were amplified from RNA transcripts. Researchers ran a first-round RT-PCR on the TCR CDR3 using the HTBI primer set. A single record per CDR3 protein comes from TCRdb applying MiXCR to the multiplex PCR reads. The data hold roughly 170,000 distinct CDR3 sequences, with approximately 15% observed a single time. Input material: blood. Receptor source: a woman aged 45-65 years with Graves' hyperthyroidism.

Comments on this clonotype: One base away lies a much larger clone, so this may be a sequencing read error. The chain links TRBV12-3 or TRBV12-4 to TRBJ2-5, with D maybe TRBD1 (5 bases). The CDR3 has 14 residues. CDR3 protein: CASSLAGPREAQYF. Written as DNA, the CDR3 is TGTGCCAGCAGTTTGGCAGGGCCAAGAGAGGCCCAGTACTTC.

The rearrangement uses TRBV12-3 or TRBV12-4 and TRBJ2-7, with D hard to call. V was pared by 3 bases and J by 2 bases, with 5 bases between. This CDR3 contains 12 residues. In DNA, the CDR3 is TGTGCCAGCAGTTTTGTCACCTACGAGCAGTACTTC. It yields the protein CASSFVTYEQYF.